This T cell receptor beta chain originates from a study of identical twins (dated by TCRdb to 2016 to 2017). In terms of the full investigation: To test whether fetal clonotypes persist, this study deep-sequenced TCR alpha and beta repertoires from monozygotic twins, from unrelated adults of various ages, and from cord blood. Replicate twin experiments were performed at different times using different library preparation protocols to rule out contamination.

This clonotype was seen at least ten times. Its antigen has not been determined. Per-base qualities were not stored, and no clone one base away is much larger. The protocol used for the library was 5' RACE. TCRdb shows the sequencer as Illumina HiSeq 2000. Template switching added a universal primer binding site, and the final cDNA carried a unique molecular identifier that allowed TCR cDNA molecules to be counted accurately. Specific primers in the conserved constant-segment region were used to synthesize first-strand cDNA for the TCR alpha and beta chains. To control for contamination, every cDNA library carried two barcodes: a SMART-Mk sample barcode plus Illumina barcodes. TruSeq adapter sequences along with Illumina sample barcodes were introduced in two successive PCR steps. TCR alpha and beta cDNA libraries were sequenced on the Illumina HiSeq platform with custom primers. In the paper's pipeline: Raw reads were processed with MiGEC to extract unique molecular identifiers, and MiXCR was used to determine CDR3 positions. For each individual, recombination models were inferred using an EM algorithm with the repgenHMM and IGoR tools. The tcR package in R was used for shared clonotype analysis, with sharing normalized by the product of cloneset sizes. Out-of-frame nonproductive sequences were analyzed to study raw recombination free of thymic and clonal selection effects. Through fastp at Q25 and MiXCR, TCRdb rebuilt clones from the public reads, retaining in-frame beta chains. Rows are combined by CDR3 protein, so each entry shows the most common genes and DNA. TCRdb's processing, not the study's, gives the V and J calls here. The sample table records 310,000 or so distinct CDR3 sequences; about 8.9% of these occur just once. The top ten clonotypes cover less than 2.5% of the sample.

Compared with germline, V lacks 2 bases and J lacks 6 bases; bases without a gene match: 8. The germline V gene supplies CDR1 MGHRA and CDR2 YSYEKL. Including cysteine and phenylalanine, the CDR3 has 17 amino acids. Of all the DNA, just the CDR3 is kept, 51 bases in frame from base 1. All donors were healthy Caucasians. Three pairs of female monozygotic twins, all aged roughly 18 to 29 years, were included in the twin cohort. Using Miltenyi CD45RO+ enrichment and human naive T-cell isolation kits, memory (CD45RO+) and naive T cells were isolated from PBMC. The research as a whole found: Because the same donors could not be followed over many years, conclusions were based on cross-sectional statistical analysis. The excess sharing between twins in beta out-of-frame sequences was weaker because fewer shared sequences reduced the signal-to-noise ratio. Fewer insertions were carried by abundant cord blood beta clonotypes, a similar but weaker trend appeared in young adult naive repertoires, and no such trend appeared in memory repertoires. Out-of-frame TCR alpha sharing in monozygotic twins was systematically underestimated by recombination models, whereas sharing between unrelated individuals was in agreement with the recombination models. Out-of-frame TCR alpha sequences shared between twins showed an excess of low generation-probability sequences compared with coincidental sharing between unrelated individuals. Invariant T cells such as MAIT and iNKT could partly confound zero-insertion analyses, though diverse VJ usage argued against this for most clonotypes.

This sample also belongs to another study, concerning yellow fever vaccine responses in identical twins. The second study's authors report: The T cell response to vaccination in identical twins was reported by the authors to appear partly convergent and partly personalized. The study precisely tracked vaccine-responding T cell clones in identical twins.

Sequences were obtained from memory (CD45RO+) T cells sorted from blood. The cell subset or site label, as the study defines it: CD45RO+ enriched T cells. This TCR was recovered from a woman younger than 35 in good health. This chain joins TRBV4-1 to TRBJ1-6; TRBD1 aligns with 9 central bases. At the DNA level, the sequence is TGCGCCAGCAGCCAATCGGACAGGGGTGTTTCTAATTCACCCCTCCACTTT. This encodes CASSQSDRGVSNSPLHF.